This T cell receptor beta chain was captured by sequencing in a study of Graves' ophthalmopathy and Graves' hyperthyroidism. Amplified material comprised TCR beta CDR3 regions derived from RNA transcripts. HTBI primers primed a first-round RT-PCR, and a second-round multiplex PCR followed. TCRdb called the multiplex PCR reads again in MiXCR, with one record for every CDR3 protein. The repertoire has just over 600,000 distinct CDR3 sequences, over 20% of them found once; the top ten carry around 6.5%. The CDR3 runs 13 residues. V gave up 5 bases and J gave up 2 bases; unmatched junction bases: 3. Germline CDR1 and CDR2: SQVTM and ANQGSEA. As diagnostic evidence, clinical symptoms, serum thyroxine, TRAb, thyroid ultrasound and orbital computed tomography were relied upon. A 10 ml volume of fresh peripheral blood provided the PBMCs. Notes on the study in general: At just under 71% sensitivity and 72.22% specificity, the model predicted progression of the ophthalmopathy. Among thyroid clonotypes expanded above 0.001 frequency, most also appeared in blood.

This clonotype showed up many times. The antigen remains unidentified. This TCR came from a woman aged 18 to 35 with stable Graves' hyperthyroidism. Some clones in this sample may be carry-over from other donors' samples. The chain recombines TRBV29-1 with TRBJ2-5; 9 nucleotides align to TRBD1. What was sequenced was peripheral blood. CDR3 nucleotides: TGCAGCGTTTGTGACAGGGGGCAAGAGACCCAGTACTTC. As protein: CSVCDRGQETQYF.